Presented here are 23 T cell receptor beta chains from one specimen sequenced in a study of OX40 agonist ivuxolimab in advanced cancers. The method was the immunoSEQ multiplex PCR assay. TCRdb took over this immuneACCESS table, retaining in-frame rearrangements with V and J assigned. Such tables are incomplete; in checked studies, under half of the missing clones stem from an unresolved V gene, and the remainder is unexplained. In all, the sample holds under 100,000 clones, and just under 95% of those were seen once. The top ten clonotypes cover 9.5% to 11% of the sample. The material was CD4+ or CD8+ T cells sorted from blood, obtained in a trial of the OX40 agonist ivuxolimab. These receptors all stem from an adult with an advanced solid tumor such as melanoma, head and neck, liver or kidney cancer.

This sequence joins TRBV9 and TRBJ1-2, with TRBD1 matching over 7 bases. V lost 3 bases and J lost 5; bases outside the gene matches: 13. CDR1 SGDLS and CDR2 YYNGEE come from the germline V gene. The CDR3 extends over 16 amino acids. The CDR3 nucleotides read TGTGCCAGCAGCGCAAGCGGAGGGGGCGCCGGTTATGGCTACACCTTC. It codes for CASSASGGGAGYGYTF.

The chain combines TRBV12-2 with TRBJ2-1. TRBV12-2 is a pseudogene locus. The CDR3 runs 11 residues. CDR3 nucleotide sequence: TGTGCAAGTCGCTCCGGCGATGAGCAGTTCTTC. Its translation: CASRSGDEQFF.

The rearrangement joins TRBV7-9 to TRBJ1-1; D is unclear. The CDR3 runs to 12 residues. CDR1 and CDR2 (germline): SEHNR, FQNEAQ (reference sequence). Deletions cut 2 bases from V and 9 bases from J, with 10 bases between. CDR3 sequence: CASSLNIDQAFF. The DNA of the CDR3 is TGTGCCAGCAGCTTAAATATAGACCAAGCTTTCTTT.

This chain uses TRBV7-2 with TRBJ2-1; TRBD2 matches at 8 bases. The CDR3 sequence is 13 residues long. Germline CDR1 and CDR2: SGHTA and FQGNSA. V was clipped by 7 bases and J by 7 bases; unmatched bases: 6. The CDR3 coding sequence is TGTGCCAGCAACGGGGGGGCCCGGAATGAGCAGTTCTTC. It is translated as CASNGGARNEQFF.

J is TRBJ2-1 and V is TRBV7-8, with 16 bases aligning to TRBD2. Germline V gene sequence: CDR1 SGHVS, CDR2 FQNEAQ. Trimming took 5 bases from V and 4 from J; bases not matched to a gene: 5. CDR3 length equals 17 residues. CDR3 amino acids: CASSQGLAGGLYNEQFF. The CDR3 DNA sequence: TGTGCCAGCAGCCAGGGACTAGCGGGGGGGCTGTACAATGAGCAGTTCTTC.

The V call is TRBV19, the J call TRBJ1-2; possibly TRBD1 for D (6 bases). V lost 1 base and J 4 bases, leaving 13 bases between the germline ends. Germline CDR1 and CDR2: LNHDA and SQIVND (reference sequence). The length of the CDR3 is 15 residues. The CDR3 protein is CASSIAQGGIYGYTF. CDR3 DNA: TGTGCCAGTAGTATAGCCCAAGGGGGGATCTATGGCTACACCTTC.

The chain employs TRBV7-9 and TRBJ2-3; 9 bases fit TRBD1. CDR1 is SEHNR and CDR2 is FQNEAQ in the germline V gene (reference sequence). Trimming removed 11 bases from V and 2 bases from J; junction bases left unmatched: 5. The CDR3 contains 13 residues. CDR3: CAGGQGITDTQYF. In nucleotides, the CDR3 is TGTGCCGGGGGACAGGGAATCACAGATACGCAGTATTTT.

The chain joins TRBV12-5 to TRBJ1-1; tentatively, D is TRBD1 (5 bases). CDR1 is LGHNT, CDR2 FRNRAP, per germline. The V and J ends lost 1 base and 5 bases respectively, with 5 bases between them. The CDR3 consists of 12 residues. CDR3 nucleotide sequence: TGTGCTAGTGGTTTGGAGGGGACTGAAGCTTTCTTT. Amino acids: CASGLEGTEAFF.

This chain uses TRBV25-1 with TRBJ2-2; D call uncertain. V was clipped by 10 bases and J by 4 bases, with 10 bases between them. From germline, CDR1 is MGHDK and CDR2 SYGVNS. The CDR3 loop spans 12 amino acids. The CDR3 loop reads CATFSTTGELFF. CDR3 coding DNA: TGTGCCACCTTCTCGACCACCGGGGAGCTGTTTTTT.

The genes are TRBV7-2 and TRBJ2-1; D is undetermined. This CDR3 comprises 11 residues. The germline gives CDR1 SGHTA, CDR2 FQGNSA. V gave up 7 bases and J gave up 3 bases, with 4 bases separating them. The CDR3 is CASKDYNEQFF. The CDR3 nucleotides read TGTGCCAGCAAGGACTACAATGAGCAGTTCTTC.

The chain uses TRBV18 and TRBJ2-1, with D perhaps matching TRBD2 (6 bases). The V and J ends lost 3 bases and 2 bases respectively, with 14 bases between them. The CDR3 extends over 16 amino acids. Germline V gene lookup returns CDR1 KGHSH and CDR2 LQKENI. CDR3 loop: CASSPEEGSAYNEQFF. CDR3 nucleotide sequence: TGTGCCAGCTCACCCGAGGAGGGGTCCGCCTACAATGAGCAGTTCTTC.

In regard to this clone: A junction boundary mismatches the germline segment, possibly from a read error. V is TRBV27 and J is TRBJ2-1; 8 bases are a match to TRBD2. The CDR3 spans 12 residues. Germline V CDR1 and CDR2: MNHEY, SMNVEV (reference sequence). CDR3 residues: CASIRAPGLEVF. CDR3 in DNA: TGTGCCAGCATCCGGGCGCCGGGACTAGAAGTCTTC.

V usage is TRBV29-1 and J usage is TRBJ2-7; 14 nucleotides align to TRBD2. Trimming cost V 0 bases and J 2 bases; bases outside gene matches: 6. This CDR3 comprises 17 residues. Looked up from germline, CDR1 is SQVTM and CDR2 is ANQGSEA. Here the CDR3 reads CSVEDGTSGGSTYEQYF. Written as DNA, the CDR3 is TGCAGCGTTGAAGACGGGACTAGCGGGGGATCGACCTACGAGCAGTACTTC.

The rearrangement uses TRBV20-1 and TRBJ1-2; D is undetermined. The CDR3 totals 10 residues. V was trimmed by 5 bases and J by 4 bases, leaving 5 bases between them. Germline CDR1 is DFQATT and CDR2 is SNEGSKA (reference sequence). The DNA for the CDR3 is TGCAGTGCTCGGGCCTATGGCTACACCTTC. Translation gives CSARAYGYTF.

The chain joins TRBV5-1 to TRBJ1-2; 9 positions match TRBD1. This CDR3 has 16 residues. V dropped 5 bases and J dropped 4; count of bases not matched to a gene: 12. Germline-derived CDR1 and CDR2 are SGHRS and YFSETQ. The CDR3 here is CASSYKSRTGVYGYTF. CDR3 nucleotide sequence: TGCGCCAGCAGTTACAAGTCCCGGACAGGGGTCTATGGCTACACCTTC.

This chain connects TRBV9 to TRBJ2-1, with D possibly called TRBD1 or TRBD2 (5 bases each). CDR3 size: 18 residues. Trimming shortened V by 7 bases and J by 0 bases, and 23 bases separated the two germline ends. Germline V CDR1 and CDR2: SGDLS, YYNGEE. The CDR3 sequence is CASGANQGFRGSYNEQFF. CDR3 sequence (DNA): TGTGCCAGCGGGGCGAACCAGGGCTTCCGGGGCTCCTACAATGAGCAGTTCTTC.

This CDR3 reads CASSSGQGYEQYF. The CDR3 DNA is TGTGCCAGCAGTTCGGGACAGGGATACGAGCAGTACTTC. The chain is built from TRBV27 and TRBJ2-7, with 9 bases lining up with TRBD1. The V gene end was trimmed by 4 bases and the J gene end by 4 bases; junction bases not matched to a gene: 2. Germline values: CDR1 MNHEY, CDR2 SMNVEV (reference sequence). This CDR3 is 13 amino acids long.

The chain carries TRBV13 and TRBJ2-7, with TRBD2 as a possible D gene (6 bases). The CDR3 length is 14 residues. Between the trimmed V and J ends, which lost 0 bases and 1 base, there was a span of 7 bases. The germline V gene encodes CDR1 PRHDT and CDR2 FYEKMQ (reference sequence). In DNA form, the CDR3 reads TGTGCCAGCAGCTTAGGGCGGGGTTCCTACGAGCAGTACTTC. It encodes CASSLGRGSYEQYF.

The rearrangement uses TRBV21-1 and TRBJ1-1. TRBV21-1 is a documented pseudogene. The CDR3 contains 15 residues. CDR3 in DNA: TGTGCCAGCAGCAAGAGGGGCCTTAAAAACACTGAAGCTTTCTTT. Translating it yields CASSKRGLKNTEAFF.

The chain links TRBV2 to TRBJ1-6, with 12 bases identical to TRBD1. The CDR3 covers 15 residues. The germline gives CDR1 SNHLY, CDR2 FYNNEI. Losses at the gene ends were 6 bases for V and 6 bases for J; bases not matched to a gene: 3. The CDR3 here is CASRGQGAVNSPLHF. The CDR3 bases are TGTGCCAGCAGGGGACAGGGGGCCGTTAATTCACCCCTCCACTTT. Drawing the rest from reference TRBV2 and TRBJ1-6, the complete variable domain is EPEVTQTPSHQVTQMGQEVILRCVPISNHLYFYWYRQILGQKVEFLVSFYNNEISEKSEIFDDQFSVERPDGSNFTLKIRSTKLEDSAMYFCASRGQGAVNSPLHFGNGTRLTVT.

V gene TRBV5-8 combines with J gene TRBJ1-2; D is perhaps TRBD1 (5 bases). Germline lookup yields CDR1 SGHTS and CDR2 YDEGEE. Trimming removed 3 bases from V and 5 bases from J, with 23 bases in between. The CDR3 is 17 amino acids. CDR3 sequence reads: CASSSRVLEWGSYGYTF. Written as DNA, the CDR3 is TGTGCCAGCAGCTCCAGGGTTCTGGAATGGGGAAGTTATGGCTACACCTTC.

This chain connects TRBV19 to TRBJ1-2; D may be TRBD1 (5 bases). The ends were cut back, 2 bases at V and 4 bases at J, with 11 bases in the middle. Germline CDR1 LNHDA, CDR2 SQIVND (reference sequence). This CDR3 comprises 14 residues. The CDR3 sequence is CASSITGSSYGYTF. The CDR3 nucleotides are TGTGCCAGTAGTATAACAGGCTCTTCCTATGGCTACACCTTC.

With respect to this clone: Other DNA sequences in this sample translate to the same CDR3. The chain links TRBV7-3 to TRBJ2-3; the D gene is possibly TRBD2 (7 bases). Germline V gives CDR1 SGHTA, CDR2 FQGTGA. This CDR3 is built from 15 residues. V gave up 5 bases and J gave up 2 bases, with 14 bases separating them. The CDR3 nucleotides read TGTGCCAGCAGCCCAGGCGGGGGCCCCACAGATACGCAGTATTTT. It encodes CASSPGGGPTDTQYF.